The 28 T cell receptor beta chains below were found in one sample sequenced in a study of graft-versus-host responses after intestinal transplantation. Repertoires were generated with immunoSEQ multiplex PCR, while TCRdb's copy carries only in-frame clones and drops some. The sample includes about 70,000 clones, just under 95% of them seen just once. No antigen has been assigned to these receptors. The specimen was unstimulated CD8+ T cells sorted from spleen or lymph node cells, collected before intestinal transplant. These receptors were obtained from a human donor who received an intestinal transplant.

CDR3 amino acids: CASSFRGGTLYSNQPQHF. The CDR3 DNA is TGTGCCAGCAGTTTTCGAGGGGGGACCCTTTATAGCAATCAGCCCCAGCATTTT. The chain couples TRBV27 to TRBJ1-5; maybe TRBD1 (6 bases). CDR1 MNHEY and CDR2 SMNVEV come from the germline V gene (reference sequence). The V and J ends lost 3 bases and 0 bases respectively, with 18 bases between them. The CDR3 length is 18 residues.

V usage is TRBV7-2 and J usage is TRBJ1-2; 9 nucleotides line up with TRBD1. The V gene's germline CDR1 is SGHTA and CDR2 FQGNSA. V was pared by 1 base and J by 6 bases, with 9 bases of the junction left unmatched. The CDR3 spans 16 residues. CDR3 bases: TGTGCCAGCAGCTTAGGGAGGACAGGGGTTTTAAATGGCTACACCTTC. Amino acids: CASSLGRTGVLNGYTF.

The rearrangement joins TRBV27 to TRBJ1-1, with D perhaps TRBD1 (6 bases). The CDR3 is made up of 15 amino acids. V gave up 3 bases and J gave up 1 base, with 12 bases separating them. CDR1 and CDR2 from the germline V gene are MNHEY and SMNVEV (reference sequence). The CDR3: CASSLGPTGNTEAFF. The CDR3 DNA is TGTGCCAGCAGTTTGGGCCCGACAGGGAACACTGAAGCTTTCTTT.

The chain couples TRBV6-4 to TRBJ1-2; no reliable D call. Trimming removed 3 bases at V and 0 bases at J, with 11 bases between. This CDR3 has 15 residues. CDR1 and CDR2 from the germline V gene are MRHNA and SNTAGT. CDR3 DNA sequence: TGTGCCAGCAGTGAAGTTTCGGTGGCTAACTATGGCTACACCTTC. It encodes CASSEVSVANYGYTF.

The chain employs TRBV28 and TRBJ1-5, with 8 bases that match TRBD1. CDR1 and CDR2 (germline): MDHEN, SYDVKM. V lost 1 base to trimming and J lost 2 bases; unmatched junction nucleotides: 1. The CDR3 sequence is 15 residues long. CDR3 nucleotides: TGTGCCAGCAGTTTATTGACAGGGGGCAATCAGCCCCAGCATTTT. Translated: CASSLLTGGNQPQHF.

This clone was seen a few times. In nucleotides, the CDR3 is TGTGCCAGCAGCCGGGACAGGCAATATAGCAATCAGCCCCAGCATTTT. Translated: CASSRDRQYSNQPQHF. The V call is TRBV21-1, the J call TRBJ1-5; the listed D gene, TRBD1, was not tested against the DNA. TRBV21-1 has pseudogene status. CDR3 size: 16 residues.

V and J are TRBV7-8 and TRBJ2-1, with 10 positions matching TRBD2. This CDR3 comprises 17 residues. V gave up 6 bases and J gave up 8 bases; unmatched junction bases: 16. CDR1 and CDR2 from the germline V gene are SGHVS and FQNEAQ. The CDR3 DNA reads as TGTGCCAGCAGTCATTCCTGGACTAGCGGTTTATTTGATGAGCAGTTCTTC. This codes for CASSHSWTSGLFDEQFF.

CDR3 loop: CASSLFGGTQYF. In nucleotides, the CDR3 is TGTGCCAGCAGTTTATTCGGGGGTACGCAGTATTTT. This chain connects TRBV27 to TRBJ2-3, with D perhaps matching TRBD2 (6 bases). Trimming took off 1 base at V and 8 bases at J, with 7 bases between the two ends. Germline CDR1 reads MNHEY; CDR2 reads SMNVEV (reference sequence). CDR3 size: 12 residues.

The J gene is TRBJ2-3, the V gene TRBV30; D may be TRBD1 or TRBD2 (5 bases each). V was cut by 5 bases and J by 2 bases, with 17 bases left in between. Germline CDR1 is GTSNPN and CDR2 is SVGIG (reference sequence). CDR3 length: 15 residues. Written as DNA, the CDR3 is TGTGCCTGGGGGGCGATGGGGGAACTCACAGATACGCAGTATTTT. The encoded protein is CAWGAMGELTDTQYF. Looking up the rest from reference TRBV30 and TRBJ2-3 gives the full variable domain: SQTIHQWPATLVQPVGSPLSLECTVEGTSNPNLYWYRQAAGRGLQLLFYSVGIGQISSEVPQNLSASRPQDRQFILSSKKLLLSDSGFYLCAWGAMGELTDTQYFGPGTRLTVL.

J is TRBJ1-4 and V is TRBV25-1; D gene unclear. The CDR3 is made up of 12 amino acids. Trimming took off 3 bases at V and 8 bases at J, with 7 bases between the two ends. CDR1 and CDR2 from the germline V gene are MGHDK and SYGVNS. As DNA, the CDR3 is TGTGCCAGCAGTGAGCGGACGGAAAAACTGTTTTTT. It is translated as CASSERTEKLFF. The full variable domain, completed using reference TRBV25-1 and TRBJ1-4, is EADIYQTPRYLVIGTGKKITLECSQTMGHDKMYWYQQDPGMELHLIHYSYGVNSTEKGDLSSESTVSRIRTEHFPLTLESARPSHTSQYLCASSERTEKLFFGSGTQLSVL.

The J gene is TRBJ1-1, the V gene TRBV21-1; TRBD1 is the table's D call, not checked against the DNA. TRBV21-1 is tagged as a pseudogene. The CDR3 covers 19 residues. The CDR3 is CASSCLPGQGAYWNTEAFF. Written as DNA, the CDR3 is TGTGCCAGCAGCTGTCTGCCCGGACAGGGTGCCTATTGGAACACTGAAGCTTTCTTT.

The chain combines TRBV30 with TRBJ2-1; weak D call: TRBD2 (5 bases). The V gene's germline CDR1 is GTSNPN and CDR2 SVGIG (reference sequence). V lost 1 base and J lost 6, with 19 bases in between. The CDR3 contains 16 residues. This CDR3 reads CAWSDPSRRRSNEQFF. CDR3 nucleotides: TGTGCCTGGAGTGACCCTAGCAGGAGAAGGAGCAATGAGCAGTTCTTC. Based on the CDR3 plus reference TRBV30 and TRBJ2-1, the full variable domain is SQTIHQWPATLVQPVGSPLSLECTVEGTSNPNLYWYRQAAGRGLQLLFYSVGIGQISSEVPQNLSASRPQDRQFILSSKKLLLSDSGFYLCAWSDPSRRRSNEQFFGPGTRLTVL.

The rearrangement uses TRBV15 and TRBJ2-5; 9 nucleotides align to TRBD1. The CDR3 spans 15 residues. Germline V gene lookup returns CDR1 LNHNV and CDR2 YYDKDF (reference sequence). The junction had 12 bases not matched to a gene; V was cut back by 8 bases and J by 5 bases. The CDR3 DNA follows: TGTGCCACCGCCGAGACAGGGGGTCCGGGGGAGACCCAGTACTTC. This codes for CATAETGGPGETQYF.

This clone was counted only a few times. CDR3 in DNA: TGTGCCAGCAGCCCCTTGGGTGCCCACAATGAGCAGTTCTTC. Protein sequence: CASSPLGAHNEQFF. The rearrangement joins TRBV7-3 to TRBJ2-1; no firm D call. Germline V gene lookup returns CDR1 SGHTA and CDR2 FQGTGA. Trimming removed 5 bases from V and 5 bases from J, with 13 bases in between. CDR3 length equals 14 residues.

CDR3 region: CASSLGGPPNQPQHF. DNA for the CDR3: TGTGCCAGCAGTTTAGGGGGGCCCCCCAATCAGCCCCAGCATTTT. The chain uses TRBV27 and TRBJ1-5, with a possible D match to TRBD1 (6 bases). CDR1 and CDR2 (germline): MNHEY, SMNVEV (reference sequence). Trimming took 2 bases from V and 3 from J, leaving 11 bases between them. The CDR3 totals 15 residues.

The chain is built from TRBV2 and TRBJ1-1; D possibly corresponds to TRBD1 (5 bases). This CDR3 contains 13 residues. Germline CDR1 and CDR2: SNHLY and FYNNEI. The ends were cut back, 4 bases at V and 4 bases at J, with 10 bases in the middle. CDR3 residues: CASSAGTGTEAFF. The CDR3 DNA is TGTGCCAGCAGTGCAGGGACGGGCACTGAAGCTTTCTTT.

The chain combines TRBV7-8 with TRBJ2-5; a possible D gene is TRBD2 (6 bases). There are 15 residues in the CDR3. Germline CDR1 reads SGHVS; CDR2 reads FQNEAQ. Trimming left V 4 bases short and J 5 bases short, with 17 bases between. CDR3 loop: CASSSPTSSGETQYF. CDR3 bases: TGTGCCAGCAGCTCTCCGACTAGTTCGGGGGAGACCCAGTACTTC.

This chain connects TRBV7-9 to TRBJ1-5, with TRBD1 matching over 7 bases. Germline assignment: CDR1 SEHNR and CDR2 FQNEAQ (reference sequence). Unmatched junction bases numbered 12, after V lost 1 base and J lost 9 bases. This CDR3 region has 16 residues. The CDR3 sequence: CASSLDRDSRQGPQHF. Here the CDR3 DNA reads TGTGCCAGCAGCTTAGACCGGGACAGCCGCCAGGGGCCCCAGCATTTT.

This chain links TRBV6-5 with TRBJ1-1, with 8 bases identical to TRBD1. The CDR3 runs 15 residues. The V gene's germline CDR1 is MNHEY and CDR2 SVGAGI. V lost 6 bases and J lost 5; bases outside the gene matches: 11. CDR3 in amino acids: CASRTKDRESTEAFF. For the CDR3, the DNA is TGTGCCAGCAGAACCAAGGACAGGGAGTCTACTGAAGCTTTCTTT.

This chain links TRBV5-6 with TRBJ1-1; 7 positions match TRBD1. CDR3 length: 13 amino acids. Germline V gene data show CDR1 as SGHDT and CDR2 as YYEEEE. Unmatched junction bases numbered 6, after V lost 5 bases and J lost 5 bases. Written as DNA, the CDR3 is TGTGCCAGCAGTTGGGACAGAGGGACTGAAGCTTTCTTT. It translates to CASSWDRGTEAFF. The full variable domain, rest sourced from reference TRBV5-6 and TRBJ1-1, is DAGVTQSPTHLIKTRGQQVTLRCSPKSGHDTVSWYQQALGQGPQFIFQYYEEEERQRGNFPDRFSGHQFPNYSSELNVNALLLGDSALYLCASSWDRGTEAFFGQGTRLTVV.

The genes are TRBV6-5 and TRBJ2-7, with 7 bases that match TRBD1. J was trimmed by 5 bases and V by 6 bases; bases with no gene match: 7. The CDR3 loop spans 13 amino acids. From germline, CDR1 is MNHEY and CDR2 SVGAGI. The CDR3 loop reads CASSPGQLNEQYF. CDR3 bases: TGTGCCAGCAGCCCGGGACAGCTGAACGAGCAGTACTTC.

V is TRBV7-2 and J is TRBJ2-7; D not resolved. The CDR3 is 14 residues long. Germline CDR1 is SGHTA and CDR2 is FQGNSA. V lost 2 bases and J lost 0, with 8 bases in between. The CDR3 loop reads CASSLIDSSYEQYF. As DNA, the CDR3 is TGTGCCAGCAGCTTAATCGATAGCTCCTACGAGCAGTACTTC.

The chain recombines TRBV11-2 with TRBJ1-4; D is uncertain. There are 16 residues in the CDR3. Looked up from germline, CDR1 is SGHAT and CDR2 is FQNNGV. The germline V and J ends were trimmed by 0 bases and 0 bases, with 8 bases remaining between them. CDR3 in amino acids: CASSLDVVATNEKLFF. The CDR3, as DNA: TGTGCCAGCAGCTTAGATGTGGTAGCAACTAATGAAAAACTGTTTTTT.

Written as DNA, the CDR3 is TGTGCCAGCAGTGAACGGGGGGGTCTAGTTTACCAACCTTTCTCTGGAAACACCATATATTTT. This encodes CASSERGGLVYQPFSGNTIYF. The J gene is TRBJ1-3, the V gene TRBV2; D might be TRBD1 (5 bases). This CDR3 has 21 residues. Per the germline V gene, CDR1 is SNHLY and CDR2 is FYNNEI. The V end was cut by 2 bases, the J end by 0 bases, with 26 bases between.

This clone was counted a few times. The chain has TRBV7-9 and TRBJ1-4; TRBD1 matches at 7 bases. Germline CDR1 is SEHNR and CDR2 is FQNEAQ (reference sequence). The ends lost 5 bases at V and 8 bases at J; junction bases unmatched: 5. This CDR3 comprises 13 residues. The DNA for the CDR3 is TGTGCCAGCAGCCCAACAGGGGAAGAAAAACTGTTTTTT. As protein: CASSPTGEEKLFF.

This sequence joins TRBV9 and TRBJ1-1; D remains ambiguous. Per germline, CDR1 SGDLS and CDR2 YYNGEE. This CDR3 is 13 amino acids long. Between the trimmed V and J ends, which lost 4 bases and 10 bases, there was a span of 17 bases. The CDR3 nucleotides are TGTGCCAGCAGCACGACACCGTTACGCGCAGCTTTCTTT. It translates to CASSTTPLRAAFF.

The chain recombines TRBV7-9 with TRBJ1-4; 12 positions match TRBD1. V lost 3 bases and J lost 2; bases outside the gene matches: 4. The length of the CDR3 is 17 residues. Germline CDR1 is SEHNR and CDR2 is FQNEAQ (reference sequence). CDR3 region: CASSFGDRGHTNEKLFF. CDR3 in DNA: TGTGCCAGCAGCTTTGGGGACAGGGGGCATACTAATGAAAAACTGTTTTTT.

CDR3 amino acids: CASSYSGGSYEQYF. The CDR3 DNA sequence: TGTGCCAGCAGTTACTCGGGGGGAAGCTACGAGCAGTACTTC. The rearrangement links TRBV6-6 to TRBJ2-7, with D possibly matching TRBD2 (6 bases). CDR3 length equals 14 residues. V was shortened by 0 bases and J by 3 bases, with 9 bases between the two germline ends. Germline V gene lookup returns CDR1 MNHNY and CDR2 SVGAGI (reference sequence).